The 32 T cell receptor beta chains below all came from one sample that was sequenced in a study of blood T cell repertoires in COVID-19. Clones were sequenced by immunoSEQ multiplex PCR, and TCRdb holds only the in-frame ones, with some missing. The sample contains about 160,000 clones, approximately 92% of which appear only once. Material: peripheral blood. The receptors were gathered from a woman aged 45-59 years with acute or convalescent COVID-19.

This chain connects TRBV13 to TRBJ2-7, with 11 bases that match TRBD2. Germline V gene data show CDR1 as PRHDT and CDR2 as FYEKMQ (reference sequence). This CDR3 is built from 13 residues. V dropped 4 bases and J dropped 6; count of bases not matched to a gene: 2. CDR3 residues: CASSWGLAAEQYF. The CDR3 coding sequence is TGTGCCAGCAGCTGGGGACTAGCGGCCGAGCAGTACTTC.

The chain couples TRBV24-1 to TRBJ1-5; TRBD1 agrees at 7 bases. CDR1 KGHDR and CDR2 SFDVKD come from the germline V gene. The trim removed 4 bases at V and 4 bases at J, leaving 6 bases unmatched. This CDR3 is built from 15 residues. CDR3: CATSDTGVGNQPQHF. For the CDR3, the DNA is TGTGCCACCAGTGACACAGGGGTGGGGAATCAGCCCCAGCATTTT.

The V gene is TRBV7-8, the J gene TRBJ1-3; no reliable D call. Looked up from germline, CDR1 is SGHVS and CDR2 is FQNEAQ. V gave up 5 bases and J gave up 0 bases, with 5 bases separating them. CDR3 length equals 13 residues. In DNA, the CDR3 is TGTGCCAGCAGCCCGTTCTCTGGAAACACCATATATTTT. Amino acid sequence: CASSPFSGNTIYF. Full variable domain (missing parts from reference TRBV7-8 and TRBJ1-3): GAGVSQSPRYKVAKRGQDVALRCDPISGHVSLFWYQQALGQGPEFLTYFQNEAQLDKSGLPSDRFFAERPEGSVSTLKIQRTQQEDSAVYLCASSPFSGNTIYFGEGSWLTVV.

V and J are TRBV7-2 and TRBJ2-7; perhaps TRBD2 as D (6 bases). Germline CDR1 SGHTA, CDR2 FQGNSA. V was clipped by 1 base and J by 0 bases, with 13 bases between them. The CDR3 has 16 amino acids. CDR3 nucleotides: TGTGCCAGCAGCTTAGTAGGAGGGGCTAGCTCCTACGAGCAGTACTTC. This gives the protein CASSLVGGASSYEQYF. The variable domain in full, with the rest retrieved from reference TRBV7-2 and TRBJ2-7, is GAGVSQSPSNKVTEKGKDVELRCDPISGHTALYWYRQSLGQGLEFLIYFQGNSAPDKSGLPSDRFSAERTGGSVSTLTIQRTQQEDSAVYLCASSLVGGASSYEQYFGPGTRLTVT.

The chain carries TRBV6-5 and TRBJ2-5; tentatively, D is TRBD1 (6 bases). The CDR3 sequence is 10 residues long. CDR1 MNHEY and CDR2 SVGAGI come from the germline V gene. In nucleotides, the CDR3 is TGTGCTACAGGGTCGGTGACCCAGTACTTC. This gives the protein CATGSVTQYF.

V and J are TRBV3-1 (or the pseudogene TRBV3-2) and TRBJ1-2, with unresolved D. Germline assignment: CDR1 LGHDT and CDR2 YNNKEL (reference sequence). CDR3 length: 14 residues. Trimming removed 3 bases from V and 7 bases from J, with 15 bases in between. CDR3 nucleotides: TGTGCCAGCAGCCAGATGACCCGGGGAGGTGGCTACACCTTC. Its translation: CASSQMTRGGGYTF.

The chain employs TRBV6-6 and TRBJ1-6; D possibly corresponds to TRBD1 (6 bases). CDR3 size: 16 residues. With 3 bases removed from V and 7 bases from J, the gap between germline ends came to 16 bases. Per germline, CDR1 MNHNY and CDR2 SVGAGI (reference sequence). CDR3 loop: CASSYLGGESNSPLHF. CDR3 bases: TGTGCCAGCAGTTATTTAGGGGGGGAGAGCAATTCACCCCTCCACTTT.

The rearrangement joins TRBV28 to TRBJ1-1; D gene unclear. V lost 5 bases, J lost 0 bases, and 7 bases lay in between. The CDR3 extends over 13 amino acids. Germline V gene lookup returns CDR1 MDHEN and CDR2 SYDVKM. The CDR3 DNA reads TGTGCCAGCAGTCTTCAGGTGAACACTGAAGCTTTCTTT. Protein product: CASSLQVNTEAFF.

J is TRBJ2-7 and V is TRBV6-1, with D perhaps matching TRBD1 (5 bases). The germline CDR1 and CDR2 sequences are MNHNS and SASEGT. V was pared by 3 bases and J by 3 bases, with 6 bases between. CDR3 length: 12 residues. Written as DNA, the CDR3 is TGTGCCAGCAGTGAGCAGGGCTACGAGCAGTACTTC. Protein product: CASSEQGYEQYF.

The chain has TRBV25-1 and TRBJ1-2; 8 bases are a match to TRBD1. Germline assignment: CDR1 MGHDK and CDR2 SYGVNS. The CDR3 loop spans 12 amino acids. The V segment lost 6 bases and the J segment 14 bases; nucleotides outside the gene matches: 11. The CDR3 region is CASRGQALGQTF. The DNA for the CDR3 is TGTGCCAGCAGGGGACAGGCTTTGGGGCAGACCTTC.

This sequence joins TRBV24-1 and TRBJ1-2; 9 bases are a match to TRBD1. Germline V gene lookup returns CDR1 KGHDR and CDR2 SFDVKD. V shed 5 bases, J shed 4 bases, and the junction held 7 bases outside the gene matches. The CDR3 runs 15 residues. The CDR3 nucleotides read TGTGCCACCAGTGGCACTTCGGACAGGGGCTATGGCTACACCTTC. Residues: CATSGTSDRGYGYTF.

The chain recombines TRBV18 with TRBJ2-3; 9 bases align to TRBD2. CDR1 and CDR2 (germline): KGHSH, LQKENI. The CDR3 has 17 amino acids. Germline trimming cut 3 bases from V and 2 bases from J; bases unmatched to any gene: 9. CDR3 sequence (DNA): TGTGCCAGCTCACCGCCGTGGGCTAGCGGGGTCACAGATACGCAGTATTTT. It translates to CASSPPWASGVTDTQYF.

The chain combines TRBV25-1 with TRBJ2-1, with 7 positions matching TRBD1. This CDR3 spans 16 amino acids. Trimming cost V 6 bases and J 6 bases; bases outside gene matches: 14. CDR1 is MGHDK, CDR2 SYGVNS, per germline. CDR3: CASRGDSLGKLNEQFF. DNA for the CDR3: TGTGCCAGCAGAGGGGACAGCCTAGGAAAACTCAATGAGCAGTTCTTC.

The V call is TRBV10-1, the J call TRBJ2-1, with TRBD2 matching 14 bases. Germline assignment: CDR1 WNHNN and CDR2 SYGVQD (reference sequence). Losses at the gene ends were 6 bases for V and 4 bases for J; bases not matched to a gene: 5. The CDR3 contains 16 residues. The chain's CDR3 is CASSRGTSGSYNEQFF. CDR3 DNA sequence: TGCGCCAGCAGCCGCGGGACTAGCGGGAGTTACAATGAGCAGTTCTTC.

The CDR3, as DNA: TGTGCCTGGGGGGGGACAGGGAGAGCCTATGGCTACACCTTC. Protein: CAWGGTGRAYGYTF. The rearrangement uses TRBV30 and TRBJ1-2; TRBD1 matches 9 bases. The CDR3 is 14 amino acids. From germline, CDR1 is GTSNPN and CDR2 SVGIG (reference sequence). V shed 5 bases and J 4 bases; nucleotides not matched to a gene: 8.

The chain has TRBV10-3 and TRBJ2-1, with 8 nucleotides matching TRBD1. The V gene end was trimmed by 10 bases and the J gene end by 5 bases; junction bases not matched to a gene: 4. The CDR3 contains 12 residues. The germline CDR1 and CDR2 sequences are ENHRY and SYGVKD. The CDR3 here is CATLDRDNEQFF. The CDR3 bases are TGTGCCACCCTGGACAGGGACAATGAGCAGTTCTTC.

CDR3 coding DNA: TGTGCCACCAACCCGGTCGAGGGTGGCTACACCTTC. Translated: CATNPVEGGYTF. The genes are TRBV6-5 and TRBJ1-2; D uncertain. There are 12 residues in the CDR3. V gave up 10 bases and J gave up 7 bases, with 16 bases separating them. Germline CDR1 and CDR2: MNHEY and SVGAGI.

The chain uses TRBV7-9 and TRBJ2-7; D remains ambiguous. The CDR3 spans 12 residues. The V end was cut by 5 bases, the J end by 4 bases, with 9 bases between. Germline CDR1 reads SEHNR; CDR2 reads FQNEAQ (reference sequence). The CDR3 reads CASSLKDYEQYF. The DNA of the CDR3 is TGTGCCAGCAGCCTAAAAGATTACGAGCAGTACTTC. The full variable domain, in which reference TRBV7-9 and TRBJ2-7 provide the parts outside the CDR3, is DTGVSQNPRHKITKRGQNVTFRCDPISEHNRLYWYRQTLGQGPEFLTYFQNEAQLEKSRLLSDRFSAERPKGSFSTLEIQRTEQGDSAMYLCASSLKDYEQYFGPGTRLTVT.

The rearrangement joins TRBV2 to TRBJ2-3; D is possibly TRBD2 (5 bases). The germline gives CDR1 SNHLY, CDR2 FYNNEI. The V gene lost 5 bases and the J gene lost 1 base, with 7 bases spanning the gap. The CDR3 runs 13 residues. CDR3 sequence reads: CASSRGGTDTQYF. CDR3 in DNA: TGTGCCAGCAGTCGGGGAGGCACAGATACGCAGTATTTT.

This clone has more than one count but fewer than ten. This chain connects TRBV7-6 to TRBJ2-1, with 7 nucleotides matching TRBD2. V lost 3 bases and J lost 9; bases outside the gene matches: 5. CDR3 length: 13 residues. CDR1 is SGHVS and CDR2 is FNYEAQ in the germline V gene. CDR3 sequence reads: CASSLAREGEQFF. The DNA for the CDR3 is TGTGCCAGCAGCTTGGCCAGGGAGGGTGAGCAGTTCTTC.

The genes are TRBV7-9 and TRBJ1-1, with D maybe TRBD1 (6 bases). The CDR3 is 14 amino acids. Germline CDR1 SEHNR, CDR2 FQNEAQ (reference sequence). V was shortened by 5 bases and J by 3 bases, with 13 bases between the two germline ends. The CDR3 DNA reads as TGTGCCAGCAGCAATGGACAGCCATACACTGAAGCTTTCTTT. This sequence encodes CASSNGQPYTEAFF. Full variable domain (outside the CDR3, taken from reference TRBV7-9 and TRBJ1-1): DTGVSQNPRHKITKRGQNVTFRCDPISEHNRLYWYRQTLGQGPEFLTYFQNEAQLEKSRLLSDRFSAERPKGSFSTLEIQRTEQGDSAMYLCASSNGQPYTEAFFGQGTRLTVV.

Only a few counts were recorded for this clone. The gene calls are TRBV14 and TRBJ1-1; 8 nucleotides match TRBD1. The CDR3 consists of 15 residues. Trimming at V came to 0 bases and at J to 5 bases, leaving 5 bases not matched to a gene. CDR1 and CDR2 (germline): SGHDN, FVKESK. CDR3 nucleotide sequence: TGTGCCAGCAGCCAAGAGGGAGGACAGGGAACTGAAGCTTTCTTT. It codes for CASSQEGGQGTEAFF.

Of note for this clone: A read error may produce the germline difference seen at one junction end. The chain carries TRBV12-3 or TRBV12-4 and TRBJ1-2, with TRBD1 matching over 7 bases. The CDR3 has 11 amino acids. The CDR3 nucleotides are TGTGCCAGCAGCCTCGGACAGGACTTCTCCTTC. Protein: CASSLGQDFSF.

The chain links TRBV2 to TRBJ1-2; 7 nucleotides match TRBD1. Trimming removed 5 bases from V and 3 bases from J; junction bases left unmatched: 3. The CDR3 covers 13 residues. CDR1 and CDR2 from the germline V gene are SNHLY and FYNNEI. The CDR3 DNA sequence: TGTGCCAGCAGTTTACAGGGGTACTATGGCTACACCTTC. The encoded protein is CASSLQGYYGYTF.

This clone showed up just once. J is TRBJ2-1 and V is TRBV27, with D perhaps matching TRBD1 (6 bases). This CDR3 has 16 amino acids. The germline V gene encodes CDR1 MNHEY and CDR2 SMNVEV (reference sequence). V was cut by 3 bases and J by 12 bases, with 24 bases left in between. CDR3 DNA sequence: TGTGCCAGCAGTTTTGGGTTCGGGACAAACTCTCTTCGGCAGTTCTTC. Translation: CASSFGFGTNSLRQFF.

V gene TRBV10-2 combines with J gene TRBJ2-1; D not certain. Trimming removed 2 bases from V and 0 bases from J, with 8 bases in between. CDR1 and CDR2 from the germline V gene are WSHSY and SAAADI. The CDR3 runs to 15 residues. The DNA of the CDR3 is TGCGCCAGCAGTGAGGACAAGAGCTCCTACAATGAGCAGTTCTTC. Residues: CASSEDKSSYNEQFF.

V gene TRBV27 combines with J gene TRBJ1-5, with 9 bases identical to TRBD1. The CDR3 consists of 15 residues. Per the germline V gene, CDR1 is MNHEY and CDR2 is SMNVEV (reference sequence). V shed 3 bases and J 4 bases; nucleotides not matched to a gene: 4. CDR3 amino acids: CASSFTGGGNQPQHF. The CDR3 nucleotides read TGTGCCAGCAGTTTTACAGGGGGCGGGAATCAGCCCCAGCATTTT.

The V and J genes are TRBV18 and TRBJ2-2; the D gene is possibly TRBD2 (6 bases). CDR1 is KGHSH, CDR2 LQKENI, per germline. This CDR3 region has 16 residues. V dropped 3 bases and J dropped 0 bases, with 11 bases sitting between them. The CDR3 reads CASSPRRDANTGELFF. In DNA form, the CDR3 reads TGTGCCAGCTCACCTAGGAGGGACGCGAACACCGGGGAGCTGTTTTTT.

The chain has TRBV6-5 and TRBJ2-7; the D is unclear. Trimming cost V 7 bases and J 3 bases, with 13 bases left between them. CDR3 length equals 13 residues. Germline V gene sequence: CDR1 MNHEY, CDR2 SVGAGI. CDR3 bases: TGTGCCAGCAATCAGCGATCCAACTACGAGCAGTACTTC. Translating it yields CASNQRSNYEQYF.

J is TRBJ2-7 and V is TRBV7-2; TRBD1 matches at 12 bases. The CDR3 is made up of 17 amino acids. V lost 3 bases, J lost 2 bases, and 8 bases stayed unmatched. Germline CDR1 SGHTA, CDR2 FQGNSA. The CDR3 DNA follows: TGTGCCAGCAGCTTGGGACAGGGGGCAGTCTGGACCTACGAGCAGTACTTC. Its protein is CASSLGQGAVWTYEQYF.

The chain uses TRBV28 and TRBJ2-1, with a weak D call TRBD1 (6 bases). The CDR3 contains 12 residues. V lost 5 bases, J lost 13 bases, and 15 bases lay in between. CDR1 and CDR2 (germline): MDHEN, SYDVKM. CDR3 residues: CASSPLDSLQFF. The CDR3 bases are TGTGCCAGCAGTCCTCTGGACAGCCTACAGTTCTTC.

The rearrangement uses TRBV27 and TRBJ2-2; maybe TRBD2 (6 bases). The CDR3 has 14 residues. Trimming took off 3 bases at V and 6 bases at J, with 11 bases between the two ends. Germline values: CDR1 MNHEY, CDR2 SMNVEV (reference sequence). CDR3 DNA: TGTGCCAGCAGTTTGCGAACTAGCCCCGGGGAGCTGTTTTTT. Residues: CASSLRTSPGELFF.